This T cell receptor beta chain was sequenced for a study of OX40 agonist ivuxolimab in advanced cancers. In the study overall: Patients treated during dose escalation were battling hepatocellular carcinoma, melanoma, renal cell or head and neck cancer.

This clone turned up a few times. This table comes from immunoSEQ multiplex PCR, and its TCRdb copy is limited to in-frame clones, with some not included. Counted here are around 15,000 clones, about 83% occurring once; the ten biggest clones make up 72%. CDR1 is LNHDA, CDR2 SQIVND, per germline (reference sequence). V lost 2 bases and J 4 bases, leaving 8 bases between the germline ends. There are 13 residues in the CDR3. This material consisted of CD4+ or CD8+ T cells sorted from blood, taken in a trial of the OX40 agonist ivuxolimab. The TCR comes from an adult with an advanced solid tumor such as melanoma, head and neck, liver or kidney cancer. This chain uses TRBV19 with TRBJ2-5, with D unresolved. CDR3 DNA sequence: TGTGCCAGTAGTATAAATGGCGGAGAGACCCAGTACTTC. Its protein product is CASSINGGETQYF. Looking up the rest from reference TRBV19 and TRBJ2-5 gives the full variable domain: DGGITQSPKYLFRKEGQNVTLSCEQNLNHDAMYWYRQDPGQGLRLIYYSQIVNDFQKGDIAEGYSVSREKKESFPLTVTSAQKNPTAFYLCASSINGGETQYFGPGTRLLVL.